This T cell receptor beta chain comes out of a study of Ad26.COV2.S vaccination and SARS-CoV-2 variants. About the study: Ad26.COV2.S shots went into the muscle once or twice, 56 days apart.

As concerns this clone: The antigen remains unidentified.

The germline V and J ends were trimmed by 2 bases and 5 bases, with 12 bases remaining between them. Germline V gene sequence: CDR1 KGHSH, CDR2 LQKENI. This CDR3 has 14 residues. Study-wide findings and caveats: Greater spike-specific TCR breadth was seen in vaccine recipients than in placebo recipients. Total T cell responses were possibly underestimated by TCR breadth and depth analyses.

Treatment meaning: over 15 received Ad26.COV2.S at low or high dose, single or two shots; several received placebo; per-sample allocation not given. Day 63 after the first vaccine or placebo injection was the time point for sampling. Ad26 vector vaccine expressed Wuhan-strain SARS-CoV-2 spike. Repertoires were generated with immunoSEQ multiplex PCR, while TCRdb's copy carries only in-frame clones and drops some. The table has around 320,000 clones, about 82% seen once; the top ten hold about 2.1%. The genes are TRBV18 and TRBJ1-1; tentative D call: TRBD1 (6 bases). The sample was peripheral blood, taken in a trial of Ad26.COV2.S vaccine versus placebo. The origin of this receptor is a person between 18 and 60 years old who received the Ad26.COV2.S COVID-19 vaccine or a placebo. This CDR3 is CASSPKGGGTEAFF. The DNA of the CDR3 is TGTGCCAGCTCACCAAAAGGGGGTGGAACTGAAGCTTTCTTT.